The clone carrying this TCR beta chain has just one count. Its specificity is unknown. This entry is derived from a study of cytomegalovirus exposure and HLA in healthy donors. Across the study: Unique TCRs numbering around 80 million, obtained from HLA-typed donors, made up an early data release. Study findings and constraints: In a later analysis, a genetic analysis reported fewer productive-TCR N-insertions in an Asian-associated ancestry cluster than the cohort average. Most TCR beta V segments were productive about 87% or about 30% of the time in an earlier analysis.

The study sampled nominally healthy donors, though unrecorded immune exposures were likely. Vbeta (60) and Jbeta (13) primers were used in the PCR. Some clones are missing from TCRdb's copy, which holds only in-frame ones; the method was immunoSEQ multiplex PCR. This table holds about 100,000 clones, roughly 73% found once. The sequencing sample was made of PBMCs. The TCR was taken from a man aged 30 to 39 in good health and CMV-seronegative.

The CDR3 sequence is CASSEYSSYEQYF. The CDR3 DNA reads as TGTGCCAGCAGTGAATACTCCTCCTACGAGCAGTACTTC. The chain employs TRBV25-1 and TRBJ2-7; no clear D. In germline, CDR1 is MGHDK, CDR2 SYGVNS. V was shortened by 0 bases and J by 0 bases, with 3 bases between the two germline ends. CDR3 length: 13 amino acids.